These 19 T cell receptor beta chains were sequenced from one sample in a study of blood T cells in healthy people across ages. The second PCR ran about 6 to 11 cycles with a sample-barcoded 5' primer and J-beta primers. TCRdb used MiXCR to reprocess the 5' RACE reads, holding one entry per CDR3 protein. The data hold hundreds of thousands of distinct CDR3 sequences, with 45% to 50% observed a single time. Input material: blood. All receptors come from a woman aged 55-69 years in good health.

This clonotype was observed a handful of times. The V and J genes are TRBV4-2 and TRBJ2-7, with D possibly TRBD2 on 5 matching bases. V dropped 4 bases and J dropped 5 bases, with 12 bases sitting between them. This CDR3 spans 13 amino acids. Germline CDR1 reads LGHNA; CDR2 reads YNFKEQ. The CDR3 sequence: CASSPSPGNEQYF. CDR3 bases: TGTGCCAGCAGCCCTTCCCCCGGGAACGAGCAGTACTTC.

This clonotype appeared a few times. The V and J genes are TRBV4-2 and TRBJ2-4; TRBD2 is a possible D gene (5 bases). The DNA end lines up better with TRBJ2-7; the J call may be wrong. Germline V gene sequence: CDR1 LGHNA, CDR2 YNFKEQ. The CDR3 sequence is 14 residues long. The CDR3 DNA sequence: TGTGCCAGCAGCCAACTAGCAAATTCCTACGAGCAGTACTTC. This codes for CASSQLANSYEQYF.

This rearrangement joins TRBV28 to TRBJ2-3; 7 positions agree with TRBD2. CDR3 size: 14 residues. In germline, CDR1 is MDHEN, CDR2 SYDVKM. The V segment lost 8 bases and the J segment 0 bases; nucleotides outside the gene matches: 5. The CDR3 bases are TGTGCCAGCGGGCGGGAGAGCAGCACAGATACGCAGTATTTT. This gives the protein CASGRESSTDTQYF.

This clonotype showed up just a few times. This rearrangement joins TRBV20-1 to TRBJ2-3, with 8 bases that match TRBD2. Looked up from germline, CDR1 is DFQATT and CDR2 is SNEGSKA (reference sequence). The trim removed 0 bases at V and 3 bases at J, leaving 23 bases unmatched. The CDR3 length is 21 residues. The CDR3 sequence: CSARDPGGRSGSPLGTDTQYF. The CDR3 region has the DNA TGCAGTGCTAGAGATCCGGGCGGGAGAAGCGGGAGCCCGCTTGGGACAGATACGCAGTATTTT.

The chain carries TRBV20-1 and TRBJ2-3; D could derive from TRBD1 or TRBD2 (6 bases each). The germline V gene has CDR1 DFQATT and CDR2 SNEGSKA (reference sequence). V was cut by 6 bases and J by 3 bases, with 19 bases left in between. The CDR3 runs 15 residues. As DNA, the CDR3 is TGCAGTGCCGTGACTACGGCGGGACATACAGATACGCAGTATTTT. Translated, it gives CSAVTTAGHTDTQYF.

The rearrangement joins TRBV28 to TRBJ2-5; 11 bases are a match to TRBD2. CDR1 is MDHEN, CDR2 SYDVKM, per germline. The junction had 6 bases not matched to a gene; V was cut back by 4 bases and J by 5 bases. CDR3 size: 15 residues. CDR3: CASSSTLAGVETQYF. The CDR3 DNA is TGTGCCAGCAGTTCGACACTAGCGGGAGTGGAGACCCAGTACTTC.

V and J are TRBV27 and TRBJ2-6; perhaps TRBD1 as D (5 bases). V lost 7 bases and J lost 0, with 19 bases in between. The germline CDR1 and CDR2 sequences are MNHEY and SMNVEV (reference sequence). The CDR3 contains 18 residues. The CDR3 DNA sequence: TGTGCCAGCACCCCAACCCAGGGTTGGAGCTCTGGGGCCAACGTCCTGACTTTC. Its translation: CASTPTQGWSSGANVLTF.

V usage is TRBV20-1 and J usage is TRBJ2-7; D is possibly TRBD1 or TRBD2 (5 bases each). The germline CDR1 and CDR2 sequences are DFQATT and SNEGSKA (reference sequence). The CDR3 totals 13 residues. The ends were cut back, 3 bases at V and 7 bases at J, with 16 bases in the middle. In DNA form, the CDR3 reads TGCAGTGCTAGGCCGGGACGGATGTGGGAGCAGTACTTC. Its protein product is CSARPGRMWEQYF.

V is TRBV6-5 and J is TRBJ1-2, with a weak D call TRBD1 (6 bases). The CDR3 extends over 15 amino acids. CDR1 MNHEY and CDR2 SVGAGI come from the germline V gene. V was pared by 5 bases and J by 3 bases, with 16 bases between. The CDR3: CASSNLRGVDYGYTF. In DNA, the CDR3 is TGTGCCAGCAGTAACCTCAGGGGAGTGGACTATGGCTACACCTTC.

This clonotype was seen at least ten times. The rearrangement uses TRBV7-9 and TRBJ2-7, with D tentatively TRBD1 or TRBD2 (5 bases each). The CDR3 loop spans 16 amino acids. V shed 5 bases and J shed 1 base, with 18 bases lying between them. The germline gives CDR1 SEHNR, CDR2 FQNEAQ (reference sequence). CDR3 amino acids: CASSPRLGVISYEQYF. In nucleotides, the CDR3 is TGTGCCAGCAGCCCGCGATTGGGGGTGATATCCTACGAGCAGTACTTC.

There are a few counts of this clonotype. The rearrangement links TRBV29-1 to TRBJ2-7; 7 positions match TRBD2. This CDR3 has 14 amino acids. Trimming at V came to 2 bases and at J to 1 base, leaving 5 bases not matched to a gene. Germline V lookup: CDR1 SQVTM, CDR2 ANQGSEA. The CDR3 region is CSVELGRESYEQYF. In DNA, the CDR3 is TGCAGCGTTGAACTGGGGAGGGAGTCCTACGAGCAGTACTTC.

This chain links TRBV28 with TRBJ2-1; 9 nucleotides align to TRBD1. The closer fit of TRBJ2-7 to the DNA end suggests the J call may be wrong. Germline loops: CDR1 MDHEN, CDR2 SYDVKM. The CDR3 sequence is 14 residues long. For the CDR3, the DNA is TGTGCCAGCATGGTGAGGACAGGGGACAATGAGCAGTACTTC. Its protein is CASMVRTGDNEQYF.

The chain employs TRBV7-9 and TRBJ1-3; D might be TRBD1 (5 bases). The CDR3 is made up of 15 amino acids. V gave up 7 bases and J gave up 0 bases, with 13 bases separating them. Germline V gives CDR1 SEHNR, CDR2 FQNEAQ (reference sequence). CDR3 residues: CASTRRGSSGNTIYF. The CDR3 coding sequence is TGTGCCAGCACCCGGCGGGGGAGCTCTGGAAACACCATATATTTT.

This chain joins TRBV20-1 and TRBJ2-1; no reliable D call. This CDR3 has 18 amino acids. Germline CDR1 reads DFQATT; CDR2 reads SNEGSKA (reference sequence). V dropped 1 base and J dropped 0 bases, with 19 bases sitting between them. Here the CDR3 DNA reads TGCAGTGCTAGAGGCCCCCCAGGAAGCGCCGGCTCCTACAATGAGCAGTTCTTC. This translates into CSARGPPGSAGSYNEQFF.

The chain employs TRBV10-3 and TRBJ2-5, with a possible D match to TRBD2 (6 bases). The CDR3 length is 13 residues. V was clipped by 2 bases and J by 5 bases, with 9 bases between them. CDR1 and CDR2 from the germline V gene are ENHRY and SYGVKD. The CDR3 DNA is TGTGCCATCAGTGAGGGAAGCGGGGAGACCCAGTACTTC. This codes for CAISEGSGETQYF.

This clonotype occurred a few times. V usage is TRBV7-2 and J usage is TRBJ1-4; unclear D gene. The CDR3 has 12 amino acids. The V gene lost 5 bases and the J gene lost 7 bases, with 8 bases spanning the gap. Per germline, CDR1 SGHTA and CDR2 FQGNSA. CDR3 nucleotide sequence: TGTGCCAGCAGCGCGGGAGTTGAAAAACTGTTTTTT. Encoded protein: CASSAGVEKLFF.

This clonotype was detected only a few times. This chain connects TRBV7-8 to TRBJ2-3, with 9 bases fitting TRBD1. The CDR3 spans 14 residues. The J segment lost 6 bases and the V segment lost 2 bases, leaving 3 bases of the junction unmatched. Germline V gene data show CDR1 as SGHVS and CDR2 as FQNEAQ. The CDR3 DNA is TGTGCCAGCAGCTTAAGGGACAGGGAGGATACGCAGTATTTT. Residues: CASSLRDREDTQYF.

This chain links TRBV30 with TRBJ2-3; D is perhaps TRBD2 (6 bases). The V end was cut by 5 bases, the J end by 1 base, with 13 bases between. The CDR3 is 14 residues long. CDR1 and CDR2 (germline): GTSNPN, SVGIG (reference sequence). The CDR3 loop is CAWGGERGTDTQYF. CDR3 in DNA: TGTGCCTGGGGCGGGGAGCGGGGCACAGATACGCAGTATTTT. The whole variable domain, filled in from reference TRBV30 and TRBJ2-3, reads SQTIHQWPATLVQPVGSPLSLECTVEGTSNPNLYWYRQAAGRGLQLLFYSVGIGQISSEVPQNLSASRPQDRQFILSSKKLLLSDSGFYLCAWGGERGTDTQYFGPGTRLTVL.

A word on this clonotype: Germline is not matched at one junction end, which may reflect a read error. The chain employs TRBV7-2 and TRBJ2-5, with 10 nucleotides matching TRBD2. The CDR3 contains 14 residues. Germline CDR1 SGHTA, CDR2 FQGNSA. The CDR3 sequence is CASSLAGDGETQYF. The DNA for the CDR3 is TGTGCCAGCAGCCTAGCGGGAGATGGAGAGACCCAGTACTTC.